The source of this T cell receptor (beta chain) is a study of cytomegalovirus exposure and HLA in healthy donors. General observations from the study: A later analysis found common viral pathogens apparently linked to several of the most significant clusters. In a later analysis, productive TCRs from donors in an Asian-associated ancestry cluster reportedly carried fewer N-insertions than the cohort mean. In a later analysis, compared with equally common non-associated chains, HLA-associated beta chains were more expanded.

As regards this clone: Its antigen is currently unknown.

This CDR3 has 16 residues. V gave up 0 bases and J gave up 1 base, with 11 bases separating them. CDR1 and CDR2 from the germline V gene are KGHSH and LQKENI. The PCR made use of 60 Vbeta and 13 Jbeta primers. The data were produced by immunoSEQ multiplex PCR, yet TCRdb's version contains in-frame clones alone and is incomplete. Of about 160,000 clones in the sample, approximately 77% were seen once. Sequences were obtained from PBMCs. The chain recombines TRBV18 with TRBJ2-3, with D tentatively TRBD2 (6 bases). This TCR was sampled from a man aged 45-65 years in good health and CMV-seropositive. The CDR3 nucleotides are TGTGCCAGCTCACCACCGGGCGGGGTCGGCACAGATACGCAGTATTTT. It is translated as CASSPPGGVGTDTQYF.